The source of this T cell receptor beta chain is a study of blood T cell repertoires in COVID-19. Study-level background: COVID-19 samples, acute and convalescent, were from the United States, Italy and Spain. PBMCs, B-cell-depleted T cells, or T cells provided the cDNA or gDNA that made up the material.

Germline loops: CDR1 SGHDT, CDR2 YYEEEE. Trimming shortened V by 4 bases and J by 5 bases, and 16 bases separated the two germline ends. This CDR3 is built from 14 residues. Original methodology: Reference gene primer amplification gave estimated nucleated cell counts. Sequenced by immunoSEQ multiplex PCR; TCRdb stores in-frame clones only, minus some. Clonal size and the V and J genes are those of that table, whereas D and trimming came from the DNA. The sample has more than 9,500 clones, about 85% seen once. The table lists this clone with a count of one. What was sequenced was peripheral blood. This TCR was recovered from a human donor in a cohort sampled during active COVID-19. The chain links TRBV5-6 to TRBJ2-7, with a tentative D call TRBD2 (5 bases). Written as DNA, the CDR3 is TGTGCCAGCAGCACCGGGATGAGAGGGAACGAGCAGTACTTC. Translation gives CASSTGMRGNEQYF. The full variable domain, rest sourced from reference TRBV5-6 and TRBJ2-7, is DAGVTQSPTHLIKTRGQQVTLRCSPKSGHDTVSWYQQALGQGPQFIFQYYEEEERQRGNFPDRFSGHQFPNYSSELNVNALLLGDSALYLCASSTGMRGNEQYFGPGTRLTVT.